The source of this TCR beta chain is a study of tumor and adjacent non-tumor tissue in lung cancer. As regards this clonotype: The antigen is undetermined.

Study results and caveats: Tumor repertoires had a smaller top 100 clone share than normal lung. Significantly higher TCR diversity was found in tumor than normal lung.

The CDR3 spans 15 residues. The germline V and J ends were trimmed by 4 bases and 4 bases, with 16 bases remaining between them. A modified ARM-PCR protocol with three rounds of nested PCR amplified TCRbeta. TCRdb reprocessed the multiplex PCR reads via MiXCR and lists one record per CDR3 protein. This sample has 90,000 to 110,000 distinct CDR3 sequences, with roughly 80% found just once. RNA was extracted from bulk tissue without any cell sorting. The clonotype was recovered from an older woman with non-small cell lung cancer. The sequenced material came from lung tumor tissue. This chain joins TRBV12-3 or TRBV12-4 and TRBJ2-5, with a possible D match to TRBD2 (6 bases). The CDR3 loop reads CASSWEDTRRETQYF. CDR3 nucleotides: TGTGCCAGCAGTTGGGAGGACACCCGGAGAGAGACCCAGTACTTC.